One and the same sample provided the 13 T cell receptor beta chains below, sequenced in a study of radiotherapy plus CTLA-4 blockade in lung cancer. The table came from immunoSEQ multiplex PCR; TCRdb's copy has only in-frame clones and leaves some out. The sample yields more than 25,000 clones, approximately 81% seen once. Specimen: peripheral blood, collected from a patient treated with radiotherapy plus ipilimumab. Source of these receptors: a human donor with non-small cell lung cancer that progressed on radiotherapy plus ipilimumab.

The V gene is TRBV7-9, the J gene TRBJ1-2; TRBD1 might be the D (6 bases). Germline loops: CDR1 SEHNR, CDR2 FQNEAQ (reference sequence). CDR3 length: 15 residues. Trimming took 4 bases from V and 0 from J, leaving 12 bases between them. The CDR3: CASSSRTDPNYGYTF. CDR3 sequence (DNA): TGTGCCAGCAGCTCTCGGACAGACCCTAACTATGGCTACACCTTC.

This clone was recorded only once. The chain is built from TRBV19 and TRBJ1-1; D perhaps matches TRBD1 (5 bases). In germline, CDR1 is LNHDA, CDR2 SQIVND (reference sequence). This CDR3 has 14 amino acids. Trimming left V 10 bases short and J 1 base short, with 16 bases between. The CDR3 nucleotides are TGTGCCACCACTCGCGGGGGGGGGAACACTGAAGCTTTCTTT. Its translation is CATTRGGGNTEAFF.

The count of this clone is one. V and J are TRBV5-6 and TRBJ1-1; D is possibly TRBD1 (5 bases). CDR1 SGHDT and CDR2 YYEEEE come from the germline V gene. The CDR3 length is 16 residues. V shed 7 bases and J shed 2 bases, with 21 bases lying between them. The CDR3 region is CASGRGALGSNTEAFF. The CDR3 nucleotides read TGTGCCAGCGGGAGAGGGGCGTTGGGATCAAACACTGAAGCTTTCTTT.

This clone was recorded once. The V call is TRBV19, the J call TRBJ2-3; TRBD2 agrees at 8 bases. The germline V gene has CDR1 LNHDA and CDR2 SQIVND (reference sequence). This CDR3 region has 17 residues. Trimming removed 0 bases from V and 4 bases from J; junction bases left unmatched: 9. The CDR3 sequence: CASSIDDYGGAADTQYF. For the CDR3, the DNA is TGTGCCAGTAGTATAGATGACTACGGGGGGGCGGCAGATACGCAGTATTTT. The full variable domain, completed using reference TRBV19 and TRBJ2-3, is DGGITQSPKYLFRKEGQNVTLSCEQNLNHDAMYWYRQDPGQGLRLIYYSQIVNDFQKGDIAEGYSVSREKKESFPLTVTSAQKNPTAFYLCASSIDDYGGAADTQYFGPGTRLTVL.

This chain joins TRBV5-1 and TRBJ2-7; D tentatively reads TRBD1 or TRBD2 (5 bases each). V lost 4 bases, J lost 1 base, and 18 bases lay in between. Germline CDR1 is SGHRS and CDR2 is YFSETQ. The CDR3 extends over 16 amino acids. CDR3 region: CASSLTWVGESYEQYF. The CDR3 coding sequence is TGCGCCAGCAGCCTGACGTGGGTAGGGGAGTCCTACGAGCAGTACTTC.

J is TRBJ2-2 and V is TRBV5-5; 7 nucleotides align to TRBD2. The trim removed 3 bases at V and 0 bases at J, leaving 2 bases unmatched. In germline, CDR1 is SGHKS, CDR2 YYEKEE (reference sequence). The CDR3 loop spans 15 amino acids. The CDR3 DNA is TGTGCCAGCAGCTGGGGGACTACGAACACCGGGGAGCTGTTTTTT. It codes for CASSWGTTNTGELFF.

The rearrangement uses TRBV29-1 and TRBJ2-5, with 8 bases matching TRBD1. CDR1 is SQVTM, CDR2 ANQGSEA, per germline. The CDR3 runs to 13 residues. Losses at the gene ends were 2 bases for V and 4 bases for J; bases not matched to a gene: 3. The CDR3 reads CSVEQGAGETQYF. The CDR3 DNA sequence: TGCAGCGTTGAACAGGGGGCGGGAGAGACCCAGTACTTC. Full variable domain (remainder filled in from reference TRBV29-1 and TRBJ2-5): SAVISQKPSRDICQRGTSLTIQCQVDSQVTMMFWYRQQPGQSLTLIATANQGSEATYESGFVIDKFPISRPNLTFSTLTVSNMSPEDSSIYLCSVEQGAGETQYFGPGTRLLVL.

V gene TRBV7-9 combines with J gene TRBJ1-2; no reliable D call. Germline CDR1 is SEHNR and CDR2 is FQNEAQ (reference sequence). The V and J ends lost 5 bases and 7 bases respectively, with 11 bases between them. The CDR3 is 12 amino acids. The chain's CDR3 is CASSRRASGYTF. In DNA form, the CDR3 reads TGTGCCAGCAGCCGACGGGCCAGTGGCTACACCTTC.

The rearrangement uses TRBV6-9 and TRBJ1-5, with D hard to call. Germline loops: CDR1 MNHGY, CDR2 SVAAGI. This CDR3 has 16 residues. Trimming cost V 5 bases and J 12 bases, with 26 bases left between them. CDR3 DNA: TGTGCCAGCAGTGACTTAGTCCCCGCCTCTCAGAAACGCCAGCATTTT. Protein: CASSDLVPASQKRQHF.

In this sample, this clone turned up a few times. The CDR3 nucleotides read TGTGCCAGCAGGGGTCCAAGACAGGCCAAAAACATTCAGTACTTC. Translation: CASRGPRQAKNIQYF. The chain carries TRBV2 and TRBJ2-4; D is possibly TRBD1 (5 bases). V lost 6 bases and J lost 1, with 13 bases in between. Germline lookup yields CDR1 SNHLY and CDR2 FYNNEI. This CDR3 spans 15 amino acids. The full variable domain, its missing parts supplied by reference TRBV2 and TRBJ2-4, is EPEVTQTPSHQVTQMGQEVILRCVPISNHLYFYWYRQILGQKVEFLVSFYNNEISEKSEIFDDQFSVERPDGSNFTLKIRSTKLEDSAMYFCASRGPRQAKNIQYFGAGTRLSVL.

The chain has TRBV6-1 and TRBJ1-2; 8 positions match TRBD1. The CDR3 runs 12 residues. The V and J ends lost 7 bases and 5 bases, in that order; junction bases with no gene match: 3. Germline V gives CDR1 MNHNS, CDR2 SASEGT. CDR3 nucleotide sequence: TGTGCCAGCATGACAGGGGAATATGGCTACACCTTC. Translated, it gives CASMTGEYGYTF.

The genes are TRBV27 and TRBJ1-2; unclear D gene. The CDR3 covers 13 residues. CDR1 and CDR2 from the germline V gene are MNHEY and SMNVEV (reference sequence). Trimming shortened V by 6 bases and J by 4 bases, and 12 bases separated the two germline ends. The CDR3 is CASSSQGFYGYTF. The CDR3, as DNA: TGTGCCAGCAGCTCCCAAGGCTTCTATGGCTACACCTTC.

The rearrangement links TRBV4-1 to TRBJ2-1; perhaps TRBD2 as D (5 bases). The length of the CDR3 is 14 residues. Trimming cost V 0 bases and J 5 bases, with 8 bases left between them. Germline V gene data show CDR1 as MGHRA and CDR2 as YSYEKL. CDR3 sequence: CASSQDRGNNEQFF. CDR3 coding DNA: TGCGCCAGCAGCCAAGACCGGGGAAACAATGAGCAGTTCTTC.